These 23 T cell receptor beta chains share one sample of origin, sequenced in a study of blood T cell repertoires in COVID-19. Only in-frame clones appear in the TCRdb table, and some are missing; sequencing was by immunoSEQ multiplex PCR. This table holds approximately 150,000 clones, around 90% found once. The specimen was peripheral blood. The receptors were gathered from a woman of 80 years or more with COVID-19, enrolled during active disease.

The genes are TRBV14 and TRBJ2-1; no clear D gene. The V end lost 5 bases, the J end lost 2 bases, and 19 bases lay between the germline ends. CDR1 is SGHDN and CDR2 is FVKESK in the germline V gene. The CDR3 extends over 17 amino acids. The CDR3 sequence is CASSSRTPAAPYNEQFF. CDR3 DNA: TGTGCCAGCAGCTCCAGAACCCCGGCGGCACCCTACAATGAGCAGTTCTTC.

The chain carries TRBV7-3 and TRBJ2-2; TRBD1 aligns across 7 bases. Germline V gene lookup returns CDR1 SGHTA and CDR2 FQGTGA. Unmatched junction bases numbered 2, after V lost 0 bases and J lost 1 base. The CDR3 runs to 16 residues. The CDR3, as DNA: TGTGCCAGCAGCTTAACAGACAGGGAGAACACCGGGGAGCTGTTTTTT. Translated, it gives CASSLTDRENTGELFF.

The chain couples TRBV4-2 to TRBJ1-6; D unresolved. The V gene's germline CDR1 is LGHNA and CDR2 YNFKEQ. The V end was cut by 1 base, the J end by 5 bases, with 6 bases between. CDR3 size: 14 residues. For the CDR3, the DNA is TGTGCCAGCAGCCAAGCCGGGGATAATTCACCCCTCCACTTT. This encodes CASSQAGDNSPLHF.

This rearrangement joins TRBV19 to TRBJ2-6; 9 bases match TRBD1. The germline V gene encodes CDR1 LNHDA and CDR2 SQIVND (reference sequence). Germline trimming cut 5 bases from V and 4 bases from J; bases unmatched to any gene: 9. The CDR3 covers 17 residues. CDR3 nucleotide sequence: TGTGCCAGTAGTCTTTGGACAGGGGTGGACGGGGCCAACGTCCTGACTTTC. Its translation: CASSLWTGVDGANVLTF. The full variable domain, in which reference TRBV19 and TRBJ2-6 provide the parts outside the CDR3, is DGGITQSPKYLFRKEGQNVTLSCEQNLNHDAMYWYRQDPGQGLRLIYYSQIVNDFQKGDIAEGYSVSREKKESFPLTVTSAQKNPTAFYLCASSLWTGVDGANVLTFGAGSRLTVL.

The chain employs TRBV7-2 and TRBJ2-4, with 7 nucleotides matching TRBD2. V shed 3 bases and J 0 bases; nucleotides not matched to a gene: 5. Germline V gene lookup returns CDR1 SGHTA and CDR2 FQGNSA. This CDR3 has 16 residues. In DNA, the CDR3 is TGTGCCAGCAGCTTTGAGCGGGGTCTAGCCAAAAACATTCAGTACTTC. It encodes CASSFERGLAKNIQYF.

The chain is built from TRBV5-1 and TRBJ2-3, with 9 bases matching TRBD1. The CDR3 loop spans 15 amino acids. Germline V lookup: CDR1 SGHRS, CDR2 YFSETQ. With 3 bases clipped from V and 1 base from J, the junction kept 3 bases outside the gene matches. The CDR3 region is CASSYRTGGTDTQYF. The CDR3 DNA reads TGCGCCAGCAGCTACCGGACAGGGGGCACAGATACGCAGTATTTT.

The CDR3 region has the DNA TGTGCCAGCAGCGCCCTCGGGACTAGGAAGGCAGATACGCAGTATTTT. Translating gives CASSALGTRKADTQYF. V gene TRBV5-6 combines with J gene TRBJ2-3; 8 bases agree with TRBD2. The junction had 11 bases not matched to a gene; V was cut back by 4 bases and J by 4 bases. Germline CDR1 is SGHDT and CDR2 is YYEEEE. The CDR3 extends over 16 amino acids.

This clone was detected once. The chain employs TRBV5-1 and TRBJ1-3, with 7 nucleotides matching TRBD1. Germline V lookup: CDR1 SGHRS, CDR2 YFSETQ. The junction had 10 bases not matched to a gene; V was cut back by 0 bases and J by 4 bases. The CDR3 covers 17 residues. The CDR3 region is CASSLEGTARGGNTIYF. The DNA of the CDR3 is TGCGCCAGCAGCTTGGAAGGGACAGCGAGAGGGGGAAACACCATATATTTT.

The chain links TRBV11-2 to TRBJ2-6; D is ambiguous. This CDR3 contains 11 residues. V gave up 2 bases and J gave up 11 bases, with 4 bases separating them. Germline V gene data show CDR1 as SGHAT and CDR2 as FQNNGV. DNA for the CDR3: TGTGCCAGCAGCTTATTAGACGTCCTGACTTTC. It codes for CASSLLDVLTF. Drawing the rest from reference TRBV11-2 and TRBJ2-6, the complete variable domain is EAGVAQSPRYKIIEKRQSVAFWCNPISGHATLYWYQQILGQGPKLLIQFQNNGVVDDSQLPKDRFSAERLKGVDSTLKIQPAKLEDSAVYLCASSLLDVLTFGAGSRLTVL.

V is TRBV2 and J is TRBJ2-4; the match to TRBD1 covers 7 bases. The length of the CDR3 is 17 residues. Germline V gene lookup returns CDR1 SNHLY and CDR2 FYNNEI. After removal of 3 bases from V and 1 base from J, the junction contained 9 bases not matched to a gene. CDR3 loop: CASSERGGEDAKNIQYF. CDR3 nucleotides: TGTGCCAGCAGTGAGAGAGGGGGCGAGGATGCCAAAAACATTCAGTACTTC.

V is TRBV5-4 and J is TRBJ1-2, with D unresolved. Trimming took off 0 bases at V and 8 bases at J, with 14 bases between the two ends. Germline V gene sequence: CDR1 SGHNT, CDR2 YYREEE (reference sequence). This CDR3 region has 14 residues. CDR3 amino acids: CASSLESGLGGYTF. CDR3 nucleotides: TGTGCCAGCAGCTTGGAGTCGGGGTTGGGAGGCTACACCTTC.

This clone was detected only a few times. The chain joins TRBV9 to TRBJ1-4; D is uncertain. CDR3 length equals 15 residues. Trimming pared 2 bases from V and 5 bases from J, leaving 13 bases between. Germline V gene lookup returns CDR1 SGDLS and CDR2 YYNGEE. CDR3: CASSVGLLGNEKLFF. The CDR3 DNA sequence: TGTGCCAGCAGCGTCGGACTTCTCGGGAATGAAAAACTGTTTTTT.

In regard to this clone: A junction boundary mismatches the germline segment, possibly from a read error. V is TRBV7-7 and J is TRBJ2-7, with 10 nucleotides matching TRBD1. Germline V gene sequence: CDR1 SSHAT, CDR2 FNYEAQ (reference sequence). The CDR3 totals 16 residues. The CDR3 spells CASSPSTGTGDYEQYF. DNA of the CDR3: TGTGCTAGCAGTCCTTCGACCGGGACAGGGGACTACGAGCAGTACTTC.

As DNA, the CDR3 is TGCGCCAGCAGTGCCGCCGGGAACACTGAAGCTTTCTTT. Translation gives CASSAAGNTEAFF. V gene TRBV10-2 combines with J gene TRBJ1-1; D remains ambiguous. CDR1 and CDR2 (germline): WSHSY, SAAADI. V dropped 4 bases and J dropped 1 base, with 7 bases sitting between them. This CDR3 region has 13 residues.

This chain joins TRBV3-1 (or the pseudogene TRBV3-2) and TRBJ2-1, with 13 bases fitting TRBD2. The CDR3 is 15 amino acids. Germline CDR1 is LGHDT and CDR2 is YNNKEL (reference sequence). The V segment lost 0 bases and the J segment 15 bases; nucleotides outside the gene matches: 8. The CDR3 DNA follows: TGTGCCAGCAGCCAAGAATCACTAGCGGGAGGGAAACGGTTCTTC. It is translated as CASSQESLAGGKRFF.

This clone was detected only once. The chain is built from TRBV28 and TRBJ2-7; 9 nucleotides align to TRBD2. The J segment lost 0 bases and the V segment lost 2 bases, leaving 14 bases of the junction unmatched. CDR3 length equals 19 residues. Germline CDR1 and CDR2: MDHEN and SYDVKM. CDR3 protein: CASSLKSSGAEVSSYEQYF. The CDR3 region has the DNA TGTGCCAGCAGTTTAAAGTCTAGCGGGGCCGAAGTCTCCTCCTACGAGCAGTACTTC.

CDR3 DNA: TGTGCCAGCAGCCCTAGGACGGGACTAGCATCCCACACCGGGGAGCTGTTTTTT. This translates into CASSPRTGLASHTGELFF. This chain uses TRBV13 with TRBJ2-2; 9 nucleotides agree with TRBD2. With 5 bases clipped from V and 3 bases from J, the junction kept 13 bases outside the gene matches. The CDR3 totals 18 residues. Germline assignment: CDR1 PRHDT and CDR2 FYEKMQ (reference sequence).

The chain recombines TRBV6-2 or TRBV6-3 with TRBJ2-7; D may be TRBD2 (5 bases). The germline V gene has CDR1 MNHEY and CDR2 SVGEGT. Trimming shortened V by 0 bases and J by 3 bases, and 18 bases separated the two germline ends. CDR3 length: 17 amino acids. As DNA, the CDR3 is TGTGCCAGCAGTTACTCGAGTAATCTCATCGGGGACTACGAGCAGTACTTC. Translated, it gives CASSYSSNLIGDYEQYF.

In nucleotides, the CDR3 is TGTGCCAGCAGCCCGAAAGACAGGGGCGTAGGGTCACCCCTCCACTTT. Its protein product is CASSPKDRGVGSPLHF. V gene TRBV5-4 combines with J gene TRBJ1-6; 8 nucleotides match TRBD1. V lost 4 bases to trimming and J lost 10 bases; unmatched junction nucleotides: 13. The CDR3 extends over 16 amino acids. From germline, CDR1 is SGHNT and CDR2 YYREEE (reference sequence).

The J gene is TRBJ1-2, the V gene TRBV11-2; D might be TRBD1 (5 bases). Germline V gene data show CDR1 as SGHAT and CDR2 as FQNNGV. The CDR3 is 14 amino acids. V was shortened by 0 bases and J by 4 bases, with 9 bases between the two germline ends. CDR3 nucleotide sequence: TGTGCCAGCAGCTTAGATTCGGGGGGCTATGGCTACACCTTC. It specifies CASSLDSGGYGYTF.

The J gene is TRBJ2-5, the V gene TRBV6-6; 11 positions match TRBD1. Losses at the gene ends were 6 bases for V and 3 bases for J; bases not matched to a gene: 21. The germline gives CDR1 MNHNY, CDR2 SVGAGI (reference sequence). This CDR3 is built from 20 residues. The CDR3 DNA reads as TGTGCCAGCAGCCTAGATCAATTCCCGGGACAGGGGGTGTTAGAAGAGACCCAGTACTTC. Its protein product is CASSLDQFPGQGVLEETQYF.

The chain joins TRBV3-1 (or the pseudogene TRBV3-2) to TRBJ2-5, with D possibly being TRBD1 (6 bases). The CDR3 has 14 amino acids. Trimming left V 4 bases short and J 1 base short, with 10 bases between. The germline CDR1 and CDR2 sequences are LGHDT and YNNKEL (reference sequence). This chain's CDR3 is CASSPDRIQETQYF. The CDR3 DNA reads TGTGCCAGCAGCCCGGACAGAATCCAAGAGACCCAGTACTTC.

This sequence joins TRBV27 and TRBJ1-4, with TRBD1 identical over 9 bases. The CDR3 runs 15 residues. Germline CDR1 and CDR2: MNHEY and SMNVEV (reference sequence). V lost 6 bases to trimming and J lost 5 bases; unmatched junction nucleotides: 7. The CDR3 is CASSPGTGLNEKLFF. DNA for the CDR3: TGTGCCAGCAGCCCTGGGACAGGGCTAAATGAAAAACTGTTTTTT.